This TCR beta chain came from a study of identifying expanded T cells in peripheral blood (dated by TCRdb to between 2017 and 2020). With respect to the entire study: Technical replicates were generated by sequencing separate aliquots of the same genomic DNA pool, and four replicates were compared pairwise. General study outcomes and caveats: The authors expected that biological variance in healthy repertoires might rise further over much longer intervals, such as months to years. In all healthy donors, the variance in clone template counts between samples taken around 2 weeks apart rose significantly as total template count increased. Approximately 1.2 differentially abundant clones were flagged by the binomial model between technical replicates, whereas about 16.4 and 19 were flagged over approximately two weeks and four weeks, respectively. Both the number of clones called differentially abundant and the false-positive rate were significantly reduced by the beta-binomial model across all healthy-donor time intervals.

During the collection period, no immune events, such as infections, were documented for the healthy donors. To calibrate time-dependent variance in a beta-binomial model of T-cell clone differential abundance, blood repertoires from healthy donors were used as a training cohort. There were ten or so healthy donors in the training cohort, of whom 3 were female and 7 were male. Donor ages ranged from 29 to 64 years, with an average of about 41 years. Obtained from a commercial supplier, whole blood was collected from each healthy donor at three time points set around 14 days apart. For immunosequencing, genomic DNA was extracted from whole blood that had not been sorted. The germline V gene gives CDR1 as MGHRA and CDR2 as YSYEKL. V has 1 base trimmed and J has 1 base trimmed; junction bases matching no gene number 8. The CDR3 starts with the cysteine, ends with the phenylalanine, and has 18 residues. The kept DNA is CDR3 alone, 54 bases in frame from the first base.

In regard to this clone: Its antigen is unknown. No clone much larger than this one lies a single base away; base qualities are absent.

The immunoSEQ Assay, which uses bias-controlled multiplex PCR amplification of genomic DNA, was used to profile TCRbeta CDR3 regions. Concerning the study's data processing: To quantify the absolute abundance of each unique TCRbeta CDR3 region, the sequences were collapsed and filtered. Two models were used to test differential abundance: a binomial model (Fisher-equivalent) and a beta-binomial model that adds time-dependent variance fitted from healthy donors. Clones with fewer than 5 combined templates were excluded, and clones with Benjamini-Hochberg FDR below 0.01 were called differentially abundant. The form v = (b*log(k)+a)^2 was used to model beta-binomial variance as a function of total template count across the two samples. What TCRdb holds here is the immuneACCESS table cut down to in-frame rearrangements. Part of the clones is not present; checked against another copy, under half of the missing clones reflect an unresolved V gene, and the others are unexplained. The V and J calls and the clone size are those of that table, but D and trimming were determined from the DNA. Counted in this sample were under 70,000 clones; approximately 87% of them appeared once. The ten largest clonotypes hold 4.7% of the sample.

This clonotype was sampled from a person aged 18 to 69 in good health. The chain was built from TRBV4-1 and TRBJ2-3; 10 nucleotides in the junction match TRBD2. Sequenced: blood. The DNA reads TGCGCCAGCAGCCAAGGTTCTAGCGGGGGTGGAGGCACAGATACGCAGTATTTT. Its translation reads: CASSQGSSGGGGTDTQYF.